A single sample is the source of the 30 T cell receptor beta chains below, sequenced in a study of T cell clonotyping in hematopoietic cell transplantation. Repertoires were generated with immunoSEQ multiplex PCR, while TCRdb's copy carries only in-frame clones and drops some. The sample consists of 15,000 or so clones, 70% to 90% of them appearing once. The sample was peripheral blood mononuclear cells. The receptor source for this set is a middle-aged woman in good health. Some clones in this sample may be carry-over from other donors' samples.

J is TRBJ2-2 and V is TRBV2; D is possibly TRBD2 (6 bases). CDR3 length: 14 amino acids. Between the trimmed V and J ends, which lost 4 bases and 1 base, there was a span of 7 bases. The germline V gene has CDR1 SNHLY and CDR2 FYNNEI. The CDR3 protein is CASSVAENTGELFF. The CDR3 nucleotides read TGTGCCAGCAGTGTAGCGGAGAACACCGGGGAGCTGTTTTTT.

This clone was observed once. The CDR3 DNA is TGTGCCAGCAGGGAGACAGACTTGAACACTGAAGCTTTCTTT. Translating gives CASRETDLNTEAFF. The rearrangement uses TRBV2 and TRBJ1-1, with D perhaps TRBD1 (5 bases). The V end was cut by 6 bases, the J end by 0 bases, with 11 bases between. The germline CDR1 and CDR2 sequences are SNHLY and FYNNEI. CDR3 length: 14 amino acids. The entire variable domain, with the rest obtained from reference TRBV2 and TRBJ1-1, is as follows: EPEVTQTPSHQVTQMGQEVILRCVPISNHLYFYWYRQILGQKVEFLVSFYNNEISEKSEIFDDQFSVERPDGSNFTLKIRSTKLEDSAMYFCASRETDLNTEAFFGQGTRLTVV.

The rearrangement joins TRBV30 to TRBJ1-1; D is ambiguous. This CDR3 comprises 12 residues. V lost 2 bases, J lost 5 bases, and 9 bases lay in between. Germline CDR1 is GTSNPN and CDR2 is SVGIG (reference sequence). Here the CDR3 reads CAWSPGRTEAFF. In nucleotides, the CDR3 is TGTGCCTGGAGTCCGGGGAGGACTGAAGCTTTCTTT.

This clone showed up just once. This sequence joins TRBV7-9 and TRBJ2-7; a weak D match, TRBD1 (7 bases). V was trimmed by 2 bases and J by 7 bases, leaving 15 bases between them. Germline-derived CDR1 and CDR2 are SEHNR and FQNEAQ (reference sequence). This CDR3 spans 14 amino acids. CDR3 residues: CASSLYDRAGEQYF. The CDR3 nucleotides are TGTGCCAGCAGCTTATATGACAGGGCGGGGGAGCAGTACTTC.

This clone appeared a few times. The J gene is TRBJ1-1, the V gene TRBV9, with D uncertain. CDR1 and CDR2 (germline): SGDLS, YYNGEE. V lost 3 bases, J lost 2 bases, and 14 bases lay in between. The CDR3 is made up of 15 amino acids. The chain's CDR3 is CASSAPLGSNTEAFF. The CDR3 region has the DNA TGTGCCAGCAGCGCCCCGTTGGGTTCAAACACTGAAGCTTTCTTT.

The chain couples TRBV28 to TRBJ1-5; D gene uncertain. Germline V gene sequence: CDR1 MDHEN, CDR2 SYDVKM. Trimming pared 5 bases from V and 6 bases from J, leaving 8 bases between. This CDR3 comprises 12 residues. This chain's CDR3 is CASSTRFQPQHF. The CDR3 region has the DNA TGTGCCAGCAGTACCCGCTTTCAGCCCCAGCATTTT.

This chain links TRBV27 with TRBJ2-7, with no clear D. V dropped 3 bases and J dropped 0 bases, with 9 bases sitting between them. Germline V gene lookup returns CDR1 MNHEY and CDR2 SMNVEV (reference sequence). This CDR3 spans 14 amino acids. The CDR3 nucleotides read TGTGCCAGCAGTTTGCACAGCCTCTCCTACGAGCAGTACTTC. Translated, it gives CASSLHSLSYEQYF.

The CDR3 DNA reads TGTGCCAGTAGTATGGGCAGGCTCTACGAGCAGTACTTC. Protein sequence: CASSMGRLYEQYF. The J gene is TRBJ2-7, the V gene TRBV19; D is unresolved. CDR3 length equals 13 residues. Germline CDR1 is LNHDA and CDR2 is SQIVND (reference sequence). V shed 3 bases and J shed 3 bases, with 9 bases lying between them.

This CDR3 is CASSTIAGGETQYF. The CDR3 nucleotides are TGTGCCAGCAGCACCATAGCGGGAGGAGAGACCCAGTACTTC. The rearrangement links TRBV5-6 to TRBJ2-5, with 10 bases identical to TRBD2. Per the germline V gene, CDR1 is SGHDT and CDR2 is YYEEEE. The CDR3 is 14 amino acids. V lost 4 bases, J lost 4 bases, and 4 bases stayed unmatched.

In DNA, the CDR3 is TGCGCCAGCAGCTTTTTAGGGGGAACCTACGAGCAGTACTTC. Its protein product is CASSFLGGTYEQYF. The chain uses TRBV5-1 and TRBJ2-7; TRBD1 is a possible D gene (6 bases). CDR1 and CDR2 (germline): SGHRS, YFSETQ. V lost 2 bases to trimming and J lost 2 bases, with 11 bases between them. This CDR3 comprises 14 residues. Full variable domain (rest looked up from reference TRBV5-1 and TRBJ2-7): KAGVTQTPRYLIKTRGQQVTLSCSPISGHRSVSWYQQTPGQGLQFLFEYFSETQRNKGNFPGRFSGRQFSNSRSEMNVSTLELGDSALYLCASSFLGGTYEQYFGPGTRLTVT.

This chain connects TRBV2 to TRBJ1-5; D is unclear. V was cut by 5 bases and J by 4 bases, with 9 bases left in between. CDR1 and CDR2 (germline): SNHLY, FYNNEI. The CDR3 is 13 residues long. The CDR3 bases are TGTGCCAGCAGTTTCGTCGAAAATCAGCCCCAGCATTTT. Protein: CASSFVENQPQHF.

In its sample, this clone was seen once. The V gene is TRBV5-1, the J gene TRBJ2-7, with 8 bases identical to TRBD1. Per germline, CDR1 SGHRS and CDR2 YFSETQ. The V segment lost 0 bases and the J segment 5 bases; nucleotides outside the gene matches: 4. There are 14 residues in the CDR3. The CDR3 spells CASSLGQGWNEQYF. The CDR3 DNA sequence: TGCGCCAGCAGCTTGGGACAGGGGTGGAACGAGCAGTACTTC. The full variable domain, its missing parts supplied by reference TRBV5-1 and TRBJ2-7, is KAGVTQTPRYLIKTRGQQVTLSCSPISGHRSVSWYQQTPGQGLQFLFEYFSETQRNKGNFPGRFSGRQFSNSRSEMNVSTLELGDSALYLCASSLGQGWNEQYFGPGTRLTVT.

The rearrangement uses TRBV6-4 and TRBJ1-6; no definite D call. The CDR3 is 13 residues long. V lost 0 bases and J 10 bases, leaving 7 bases between the germline ends. The germline CDR1 and CDR2 sequences are MRHNA and SNTAGT. CDR3 residues: CASSDSLGSPLHF. The CDR3 region has the DNA TGTGCCAGCAGTGACTCTCTAGGCTCACCCCTCCACTTT.

The chain recombines TRBV11-2 with TRBJ2-1; 7 bases fit TRBD2. The trim removed 2 bases at V and 8 bases at J, leaving 3 bases unmatched. Germline V gives CDR1 SGHAT, CDR2 FQNNGV. CDR3 length: 13 residues. CDR3 loop: CASSLRGVHEQFF. The CDR3 DNA reads TGTGCCAGCAGCTTACGGGGGGTCCATGAGCAGTTCTTC. The full variable domain, completed using reference TRBV11-2 and TRBJ2-1, is EAGVAQSPRYKIIEKRQSVAFWCNPISGHATLYWYQQILGQGPKLLIQFQNNGVVDDSQLPKDRFSAERLKGVDSTLKIQPAKLEDSAVYLCASSLRGVHEQFFGPGTRLTVL.

The rearrangement joins TRBV2 to TRBJ1-5, with 8 bases matching TRBD1. CDR3 size: 15 residues. Trimming cost V 6 bases and J 1 base; bases outside gene matches: 5. The germline V gene has CDR1 SNHLY and CDR2 FYNNEI. The DNA for the CDR3 is TGTGCCAGCAGGGACAGGGTTTGGAGCAATCAGCCCCAGCATTTT. Its translation is CASRDRVWSNQPQHF.

The chain employs TRBV28 and TRBJ2-3; possible D gene TRBD1, 6 bases. CDR1 and CDR2 from the germline V gene are MDHEN and SYDVKM. The CDR3 runs 15 residues. Between the trimmed V and J ends, which lost 6 bases and 0 bases, there was a span of 13 bases. The CDR3 DNA follows: TGTGCCAGCAGCCAGGACAGAGGCAGCACAGATACGCAGTATTTT. It yields the protein CASSQDRGSTDTQYF.

V gene TRBV19 combines with J gene TRBJ2-2, with TRBD1 matching 9 bases. Germline CDR1 reads LNHDA; CDR2 reads SQIVND (reference sequence). This CDR3 comprises 14 residues. The V and J ends lost 7 bases and 4 bases, in that order; junction bases with no gene match: 4. The CDR3 nucleotides are TGTGCCAGTAAAGGACAGGGGAGCACCGGGGAGCTGTTTTTT. It translates to CASKGQGSTGELFF.

The chain carries TRBV6-5 and TRBJ1-5; D is unclear. The germline V gene encodes CDR1 MNHEY and CDR2 SVGAGI. V lost 3 bases, J lost 4 bases, and 7 bases lay in between. The CDR3 extends over 13 amino acids. DNA of the CDR3: TGTGCCAGCAGTTATCTACAGAATCAGCCCCAGCATTTT. This codes for CASSYLQNQPQHF.

CDR3 bases: TGTGCCATCAGCCGGGACAGGGGGCGAGATACGCAGTATTTT. Protein product: CAISRDRGRDTQYF. The chain combines TRBV10-3 with TRBJ2-3, with TRBD1 identical over 12 bases. The V gene's germline CDR1 is ENHRY and CDR2 SYGVKD. The CDR3 covers 14 residues. Trimming took 6 bases from V and 5 from J; bases not matched to a gene: 3.

The V and J genes are TRBV7-9 and TRBJ2-7; D is unclear. Germline V gene data show CDR1 as SEHNR and CDR2 as FQNEAQ (reference sequence). The CDR3 totals 11 residues. Trimming took 5 bases from V and 4 from J, leaving 6 bases between them. CDR3 sequence: CASSAFYEQYF. The CDR3 DNA sequence: TGTGCCAGCAGCGCTTTTTACGAGCAGTACTTC.

The chain uses TRBV5-8 and TRBJ1-5; D not resolved. The V end was cut by 3 bases, the J end by 1 base, with 14 bases between. Germline CDR1 reads SGHTS; CDR2 reads YDEGEE. There are 16 residues in the CDR3. Here the CDR3 DNA reads TGTGCCAGCAGCTCGAGACGATCTCAAAGCAATCAGCCCCAGCATTTT. Translation: CASSSRRSQSNQPQHF.

This clone was detected a few times. The V gene is TRBV7-2, the J gene TRBJ2-3; 7 bases line up with TRBD1. J lost 3 bases, V lost 2 bases, and 5 bases had no gene match. From germline, CDR1 is SGHTA and CDR2 FQGNSA. The CDR3 loop spans 15 amino acids. The CDR3 DNA sequence: TGTGCCAGCAGCTTAAGAGGGGGCAGGACAGATACGCAGTATTTT. It specifies CASSLRGGRTDTQYF.

The chain employs TRBV28 and TRBJ2-7; maybe TRBD2 (5 bases). Trimming cost V 6 bases and J 4 bases, with 13 bases left between them. CDR3 length: 13 residues. The germline V gene has CDR1 MDHEN and CDR2 SYDVKM. This CDR3 is CASRVGNGYEQYF. The CDR3 coding sequence is TGTGCCAGCAGGGTCGGGAACGGGTACGAGCAGTACTTC.

V usage is TRBV28 and J usage is TRBJ2-7; D is possibly TRBD1 or TRBD2 (6 bases each). The CDR3 is 16 amino acids. Trimming stripped 7 bases from V and 2 bases from J, with 21 bases between. Germline CDR1 MDHEN, CDR2 SYDVKM. The DNA for the CDR3 is TGTGCCAGCACCCAACCCTGGGAGGACAGACCCTACGAGCAGTACTTC. It encodes CASTQPWEDRPYEQYF.

V and J are TRBV29-1 and TRBJ1-2; D possibly corresponds to TRBD1 (5 bases). The CDR3 spans 14 residues. Germline V gives CDR1 SQVTM, CDR2 ANQGSEA. Trimming left V 5 bases short and J 0 bases short, with 13 bases between. The CDR3 nucleotides read TGCAGCGTTACAGGACTACTTCCTAACTATGGCTACACCTTC. This codes for CSVTGLLPNYGYTF.

Only a few counts were recorded for this clone. The chain recombines TRBV11-3 with TRBJ1-1; D unclear. This CDR3 has 13 residues. Germline V gene lookup returns CDR1 SGHNT and CDR2 YENEEA. V was cut by 1 base and J by 1 base, with 4 bases left in between. The CDR3 DNA sequence: TGTGCCAGCAGCTTAGGCCCGAACACTGAAGCTTTCTTT. It yields the protein CASSLGPNTEAFF.

In regard to this clone: This sequence may be a read error, since a much larger clone differs from it by one base. This sequence joins TRBV9 and TRBJ2-5; D remains ambiguous. V was pared by 1 base and J by 3 bases, with 1 base between. The CDR3 totals 11 residues. The V gene's germline CDR1 is SGDLS and CDR2 YYNGEE. Here the CDR3 reads CASSVKETQYF. The CDR3 bases are TGTGCCAGCAGCGTAAAAGAGACCCAGTACTTC.

The chain carries TRBV4-3 and TRBJ2-7; 7 bases agree with TRBD2. The CDR3 length is 15 residues. The germline CDR1 and CDR2 sequences are LGHNA and YSLEER. Losses at the gene ends were 1 base for V and 3 bases for J; bases not matched to a gene: 6. DNA for the CDR3: TGCGCCAGCAGCCAAGCGAGCCTAGCGGACTACGAGCAGTACTTC. Translation gives CASSQASLADYEQYF.

This clone appeared a few times. The rearrangement links TRBV19 to TRBJ1-2; D call uncertain. V was pared by 4 bases and J by 2 bases, with 11 bases between. Germline V lookup: CDR1 LNHDA, CDR2 SQIVND (reference sequence). The CDR3 has 14 amino acids. The CDR3 DNA follows: TGTGCCAGTAGTAGGTCGGTAAACAACTATGGCTACACCTTC. Its translation: CASSRSVNNYGYTF.

Only one count was recorded for this clone. The J gene is TRBJ2-3, the V gene TRBV6-5; D call uncertain. The CDR3 covers 12 residues. The germline V and J ends were trimmed by 6 bases and 10 bases, with 14 bases remaining between them. Germline V gives CDR1 MNHEY, CDR2 SVGAGI. CDR3 bases: TGTGCCAGCAGATCTGGGATAGGCGCGCAGTATTTT. Protein sequence: CASRSGIGAQYF.